Shown below are 6 T cell receptor beta chains from a single sample sequenced in a study of cytomegalovirus exposure and HLA in healthy donors. Vbeta (60) and Jbeta (13) primers were used in the PCR. Clones were read by immunoSEQ multiplex PCR, and TCRdb kept only the in-frame ones, dropping some. There are about 300,000 clones in the sample; roughly 88% occur only once, and less than 4.5% lies in the top ten. Input material: PBMCs. The receptors shown here come from a man aged 40-50 years in good health and CMV-seropositive.

The chain carries TRBV7-9 and TRBJ2-7; 10 positions agree with TRBD1. The CDR3 length is 15 residues. Germline V gene lookup returns CDR1 SEHNR and CDR2 FQNEAQ (reference sequence). The trim removed 4 bases at V and 3 bases at J, leaving 6 bases unmatched. CDR3 in DNA: TGTGCCAGCAGCTCCCCCGGACAGGGGGACTACGAGCAGTACTTC. Translated, it gives CASSSPGQGDYEQYF. Drawing the rest from reference TRBV7-9 and TRBJ2-7, the complete variable domain is DTGVSQNPRHKITKRGQNVTFRCDPISEHNRLYWYRQTLGQGPEFLTYFQNEAQLEKSRLLSDRFSAERPKGSFSTLEIQRTEQGDSAMYLCASSSPGQGDYEQYFGPGTRLTVT.

This chain connects TRBV2 to TRBJ2-3; 10 nucleotides match TRBD2. CDR1 and CDR2 (germline): SNHLY, FYNNEI. This CDR3 has 17 amino acids. Losses at the gene ends were 6 bases for V and 1 base for J; bases not matched to a gene: 10. The CDR3 loop reads CASRGGTGTSGTDTQYF. CDR3 DNA sequence: TGTGCCAGCAGGGGGGGCACCGGGACTAGCGGCACAGATACGCAGTATTTT. The whole variable domain, filled in from reference TRBV2 and TRBJ2-3, reads EPEVTQTPSHQVTQMGQEVILRCVPISNHLYFYWYRQILGQKVEFLVSFYNNEISEKSEIFDDQFSVERPDGSNFTLKIRSTKLEDSAMYFCASRGGTGTSGTDTQYFGPGTRLTVL.

The V call is TRBV28, the J call TRBJ1-1; D uncertain. The V gene's germline CDR1 is MDHEN and CDR2 SYDVKM. Trimming took off 9 bases at V and 1 base at J, with 9 bases between the two ends. This CDR3 comprises 12 residues. CDR3 coding DNA: TGTGCCAGTAAGGCGGGGAACACTGAAGCTTTCTTT. Translation: CASKAGNTEAFF.

CDR3 protein: CASSTFGGTGGYEQFF. CDR3 nucleotides: TGCGCCAGCAGCACGTTCGGTGGGACAGGGGGTTATGAGCAGTTCTTC. The J gene is TRBJ2-1, the V gene TRBV5-1; 11 nucleotides align to TRBD1. CDR1 and CDR2 from the germline V gene are SGHRS and YFSETQ. Unmatched junction bases numbered 11, after V lost 4 bases and J lost 8 bases. The CDR3 runs to 16 residues.

CDR3 nucleotide sequence: TGTGCCAGCAGTACCGGGACAGGGGGCAGAAACACCATATATTTT. Its protein product is CASSTGTGGRNTIYF. The rearrangement uses TRBV2 and TRBJ1-3; the match to TRBD1 covers 12 bases. With V trimmed by 5 bases and J by 5 bases, 4 bases remained unmatched. This CDR3 has 15 amino acids. Looked up from germline, CDR1 is SNHLY and CDR2 is FYNNEI.

The V call is TRBV28, the J call TRBJ1-2; 8 nucleotides match TRBD1. There are 19 residues in the CDR3. CDR1 MDHEN and CDR2 SYDVKM come from the germline V gene. After removal of 2 bases from V and 2 bases from J, the junction contained 16 bases not matched to a gene. CDR3 in DNA: TGTGCCAGCAGTTTAAGGTGGAACTTTGGGGACAGGATGAACTATGGCTACACCTTC. This encodes CASSLRWNFGDRMNYGYTF.